This is a list of T cell receptor beta chains from one sample in a study of blood T cell repertoires in COVID-19. Data came from immunoSEQ multiplex PCR; TCRdb stores just in-frame clones and leaves some out. There are some 190,000 clones in the sample; about 85% occur only once, and 4.9% lies in the top ten. Sequencing was carried out using peripheral blood. The receptors were sampled from a woman of 80 years or more with acute or convalescent COVID-19. The CDR3 runs from the conserved cysteine through the conserved F or W. D genes are given only for firm matches. Size tells how often a clone was seen (once, few, many) or the class of an expanded clone, and some rows leave it out.

abundance,d_gene,v_gene,j_gene,CDR3nt,CDR3aa
.,TRBD2,TRBV7-3,TRBJ2-3,TGTGCCAGCAGCTTAATGAGCGGGAGGGGGCAGGAAGATACGCAGTATTTT,CASSLMSGRGQEDTQYF
.,TRBD2,TRBV6-5,TRBJ2-1,TGTGCCAGCCGCCTAGCGGACTACAATGAGCAGTTCTTC,CASRLADYNEQFF
.,.,TRBV5-5,TRBJ2-3,TGTGCCAGCAGCTTGGGAAGGGGTTTAGAGTATTTT,CASSLGRGLEYF
.,TRBD1,TRBV19,TRBJ2-7,TGTGCCAGTAGTATAGTCCCTGGACAGGGGTCCTACGAGCAGTACTTC,CASSIVPGQGSYEQYF
many,TRBD2,TRBV7-2,TRBJ2-7,TGTGCCAGCAGCGTGAGCGGGATCGGATCCTACGAGCAGTACTTC,CASSVSGIGSYEQYF
.,TRBD1,TRBV27,TRBJ2-2,TGTGCCAGCAGGACAGGGGGAACCGGGGAGCTGTTTTTT,CASRTGGTGELFF
.,TRBD1,TRBV19,TRBJ1-2,TGTGCCAGTAGTACACAGGGGTTGGAGGGCTACACCTTC,CASSTQGLEGYTF
few,.,TRBV9,TRBJ2-4,TGTGCCAGCAGCCCCCGCGGAGGGAATCAAAACATTCAGTACTTC,CASSPRGGNQNIQYF
.,TRBD1,TRBV7-2,TRBJ2-7,TGTGCCAGCAGCGTCGCCGGGACAGGCTACGAGCAGTACTTC,CASSVAGTGYEQYF
.,.,TRBV7-3,TRBJ1-2,TGTGCCAGCAGCTTAAGGGGGGGCGATGGCTACACCTTC,CASSLRGGDGYTF
.,TRBD2,TRBV6-5,TRBJ2-1,TGTGCCAGCACCGCCGAGGTAGCGGGAGCCCAGTTCTTC,CASTAEVAGAQFF
.,.,TRBV6-2/TRBV6-3,TRBJ2-7,TGTGCCAGCAGTTACTACCGGAGCCTCTACGAGCAGTACTTC,CASSYYRSLYEQYF
.,TRBD2,TRBV9,TRBJ2-1,TGTGCCAGCAGCTTTCAAGCGGGAGCTGCCCACGGTGAGCAGTTCTTC,CASSFQAGAAHGEQFF
.,TRBD2,TRBV5-4,TRBJ2-3,TGTGCCAGCAGCGACACGCGGGAGGTTGGAGATACGCAGTATTTT,CASSDTREVGDTQYF
.,TRBD1,TRBV11-2,TRBJ1-2,TGTGCCAGCAGCCCGGACAGGGGGTTTGGAGATGGCTACACCTTC,CASSPDRGFGDGYTF
.,.,TRBV6-1,TRBJ2-4,TGTGCCAGCAGTGAATCACGACTGTTAGCCAAAAACATTCAGTACTTC,CASSESRLLAKNIQYF
.,.,TRBV20-1,TRBJ1-5,TGCAGTGCTAGTTTGTCAGGGGCGGTAACCAATCAGCCCCAGCATTTT,CSASLSGAVTNQPQHF
.,.,TRBV4-2,TRBJ2-5,TGTGCCAGCAGCCAAGATCCAGGGTCCCAAGAGACCCAGTACTTC,CASSQDPGSQETQYF
.,.,TRBV14,TRBJ1-6,TGTGCCAGCAGCCAAGGGGTTGACAAATACTCACCCCTCCACTTT,CASSQGVDKYSPLHF
once,.,TRBV11-2,TRBJ2-1,TGTGCCAGCAGCTCCCTCCCGGGGGTAGGTGAGCAGTTCTTC,CASSSLPGVGEQFF